The present T cell receptor (beta chain) was sequenced within a study of blood T cells in healthy people across ages. Study as a whole: Capture by template switching was about one barcoded beta molecule per two T cells.

Ten or more counts support this clonotype. Germline loops: CDR1 DFQATT, CDR2 SNEGSKA (reference sequence). The germline V and J ends were trimmed by 7 bases and 4 bases, with 13 bases remaining between them. The CDR3 spans 12 residues. It was with a sample-barcoded 5' primer and a J-beta primer mix that a second PCR of roughly 7 to 12 cycles was run. A template-switch adaptor containing 12 random nucleotides labeled each cDNA molecule. TCRdb reanalysed the 5' RACE reads using MiXCR and keeps one entry per CDR3 protein. The sample gives 550,000 to 800,000 distinct CDR3 sequences, approximately 30% of which show up once; roughly 14% is in the top ten.

Sequenced: blood. The TCR was taken from a woman of 80 years or more in good health. V is TRBV20-1 and J is TRBJ2-5; D is possibly TRBD1 (6 bases). The chain's CDR3 is CSGDIRLETQYF. The CDR3 DNA follows: TGCAGTGGGGACATTCGGTTAGAGACCCAGTACTTC.